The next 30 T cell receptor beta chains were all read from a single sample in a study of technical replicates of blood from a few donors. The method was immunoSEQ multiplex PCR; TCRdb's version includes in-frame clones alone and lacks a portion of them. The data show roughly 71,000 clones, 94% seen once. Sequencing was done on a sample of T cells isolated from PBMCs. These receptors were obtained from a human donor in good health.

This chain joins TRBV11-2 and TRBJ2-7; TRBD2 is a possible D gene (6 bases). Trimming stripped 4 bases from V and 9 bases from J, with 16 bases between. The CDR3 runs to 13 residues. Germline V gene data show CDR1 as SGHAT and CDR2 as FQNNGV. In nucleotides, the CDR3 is TGTGCCAGCAGCTCATTGCGGGGCGTTGGGCAGTACTTC. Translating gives CASSSLRGVGQYF. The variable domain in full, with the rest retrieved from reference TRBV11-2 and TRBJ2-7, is EAGVAQSPRYKIIEKRQSVAFWCNPISGHATLYWYQQILGQGPKLLIQFQNNGVVDDSQLPKDRFSAERLKGVDSTLKIQPAKLEDSAVYLCASSSLRGVGQYFGPGTRLTVT.

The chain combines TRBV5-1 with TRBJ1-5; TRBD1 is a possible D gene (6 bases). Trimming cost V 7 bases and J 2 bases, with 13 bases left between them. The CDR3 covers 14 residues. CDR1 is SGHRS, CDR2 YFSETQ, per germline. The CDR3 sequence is CASRPGGGNQPQHF. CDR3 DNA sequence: TGCGCCAGCCGGCCGGGGGGCGGCAATCAGCCCCAGCATTTT. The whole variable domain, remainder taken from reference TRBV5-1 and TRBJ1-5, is KAGVTQTPRYLIKTRGQQVTLSCSPISGHRSVSWYQQTPGQGLQFLFEYFSETQRNKGNFPGRFSGRQFSNSRSEMNVSTLELGDSALYLCASRPGGGNQPQHFGDGTRLSIL.

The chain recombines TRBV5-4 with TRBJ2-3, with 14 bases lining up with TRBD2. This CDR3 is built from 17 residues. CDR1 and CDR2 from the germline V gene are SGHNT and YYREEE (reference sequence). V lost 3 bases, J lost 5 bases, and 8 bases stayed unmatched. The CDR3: CASSSQGLAGGRDTQYF. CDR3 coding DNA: TGTGCCAGCAGCTCCCAAGGACTAGCGGGAGGTAGAGATACGCAGTATTTT.

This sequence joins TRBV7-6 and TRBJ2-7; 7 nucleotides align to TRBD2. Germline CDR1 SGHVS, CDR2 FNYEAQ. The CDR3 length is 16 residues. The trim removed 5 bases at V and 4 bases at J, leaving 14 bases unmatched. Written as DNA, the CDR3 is TGTGCCAGCAGCCCAATCGGCGGGAGAGGTTTATACGAGCAGTACTTC. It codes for CASSPIGGRGLYEQYF.

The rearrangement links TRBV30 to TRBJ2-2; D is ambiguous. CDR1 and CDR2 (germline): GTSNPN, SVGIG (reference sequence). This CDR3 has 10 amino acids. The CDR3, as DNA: TGTGCTGGAGAGGCCGGGGAGCTGTTTTTT. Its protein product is CAGEAGELFF.

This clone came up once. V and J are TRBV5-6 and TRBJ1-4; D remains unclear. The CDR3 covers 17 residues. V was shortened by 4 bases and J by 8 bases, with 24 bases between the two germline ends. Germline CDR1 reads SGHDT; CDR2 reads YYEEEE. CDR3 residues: CASSRPGVSTRKEKLFF. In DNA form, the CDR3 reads TGTGCCAGCAGCCGTCCCGGGGTTTCCACTAGGAAGGAAAAACTGTTTTTT. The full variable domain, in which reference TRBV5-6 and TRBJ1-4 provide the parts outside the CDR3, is DAGVTQSPTHLIKTRGQQVTLRCSPKSGHDTVSWYQQALGQGPQFIFQYYEEEERQRGNFPDRFSGHQFPNYSSELNVNALLLGDSALYLCASSRPGVSTRKEKLFFGSGTQLSVL.

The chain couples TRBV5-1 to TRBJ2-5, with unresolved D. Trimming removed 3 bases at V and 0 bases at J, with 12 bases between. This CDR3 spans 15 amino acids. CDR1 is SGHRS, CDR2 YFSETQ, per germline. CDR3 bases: TGCGCCAGCAGCTGGCAACACAACAACCAAGAGACCCAGTACTTC. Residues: CASSWQHNNQETQYF.

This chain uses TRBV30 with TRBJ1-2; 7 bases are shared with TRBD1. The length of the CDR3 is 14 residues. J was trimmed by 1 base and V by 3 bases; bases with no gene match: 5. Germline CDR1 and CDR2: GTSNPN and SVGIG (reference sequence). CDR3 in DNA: TGTGCCTGGAGCGGGACAGCCATTAACTATGGCTACACCTTC. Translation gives CAWSGTAINYGYTF. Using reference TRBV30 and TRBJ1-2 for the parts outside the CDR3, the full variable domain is SQTIHQWPATLVQPVGSPLSLECTVEGTSNPNLYWYRQAAGRGLQLLFYSVGIGQISSEVPQNLSASRPQDRQFILSSKKLLLSDSGFYLCAWSGTAINYGYTFGSGTRLTVV.

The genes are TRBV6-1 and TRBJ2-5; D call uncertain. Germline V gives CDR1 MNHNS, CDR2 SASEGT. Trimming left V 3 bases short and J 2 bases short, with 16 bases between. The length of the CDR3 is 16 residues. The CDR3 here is CASSDLIREIQETQYF. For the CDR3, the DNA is TGTGCCAGCAGTGACTTGATTAGAGAGATACAAGAGACCCAGTACTTC.

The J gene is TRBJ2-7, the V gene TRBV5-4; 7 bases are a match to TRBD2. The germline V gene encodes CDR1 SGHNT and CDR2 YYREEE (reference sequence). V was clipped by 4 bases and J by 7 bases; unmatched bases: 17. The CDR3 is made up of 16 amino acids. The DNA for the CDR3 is TGTGCCAGCAGCCCGGAACCGGGACTAACCCTACGGGAGCAGTACTTC. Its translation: CASSPEPGLTLREQYF.

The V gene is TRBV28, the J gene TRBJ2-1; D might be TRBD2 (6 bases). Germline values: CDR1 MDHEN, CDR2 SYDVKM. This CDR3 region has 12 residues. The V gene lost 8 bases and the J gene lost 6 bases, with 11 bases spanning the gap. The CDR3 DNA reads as TGTGCCAGCCTCTTCGGGGGCAATGAGCAGTTCTTC. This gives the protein CASLFGGNEQFF.

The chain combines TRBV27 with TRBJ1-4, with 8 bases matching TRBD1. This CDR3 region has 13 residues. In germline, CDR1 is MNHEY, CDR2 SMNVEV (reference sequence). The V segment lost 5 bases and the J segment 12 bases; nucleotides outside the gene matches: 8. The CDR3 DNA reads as TGTGCCAGCAGTACCAGGACAGGGTTTGAACTGTTTTTT. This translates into CASSTRTGFELFF.

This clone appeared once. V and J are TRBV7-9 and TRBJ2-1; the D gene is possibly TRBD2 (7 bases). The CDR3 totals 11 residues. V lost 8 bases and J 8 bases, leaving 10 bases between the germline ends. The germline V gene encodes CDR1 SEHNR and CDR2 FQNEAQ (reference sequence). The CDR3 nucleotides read TGTGCCAGCTGGGGGGGCGATGAGCAGTTCTTC. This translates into CASWGGDEQFF. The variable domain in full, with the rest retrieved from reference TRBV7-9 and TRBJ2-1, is DTGVSQNPRHKITKRGQNVTFRCDPISEHNRLYWYRQTLGQGPEFLTYFQNEAQLEKSRLLSDRFSAERPKGSFSTLEIQRTEQGDSAMYLCASWGGDEQFFGPGTRLTVL.

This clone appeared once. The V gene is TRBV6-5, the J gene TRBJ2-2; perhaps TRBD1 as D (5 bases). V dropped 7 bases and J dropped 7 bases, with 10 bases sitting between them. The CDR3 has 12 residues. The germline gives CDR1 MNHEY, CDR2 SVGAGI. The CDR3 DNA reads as TGTGCCAGCACTGGGGCCGGCGGGGAGCTGTTTTTT. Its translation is CASTGAGGELFF.

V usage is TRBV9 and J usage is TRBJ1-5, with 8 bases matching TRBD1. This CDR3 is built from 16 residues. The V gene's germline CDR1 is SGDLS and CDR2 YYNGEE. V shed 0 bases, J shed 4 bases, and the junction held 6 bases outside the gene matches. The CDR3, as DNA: TGTGCCAGCAGCGTAGGCACAGGGGGAAGAAATCAGCCCCAGCATTTT. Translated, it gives CASSVGTGGRNQPQHF. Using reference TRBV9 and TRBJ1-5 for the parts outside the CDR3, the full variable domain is DSGVTQTPKHLITATGQRVTLRCSPRSGDLSVYWYQQSLDQGLQFLIQYYNGEERAKGNILERFSAQQFPDLHSELNLSSLELGDSALYFCASSVGTGGRNQPQHFGDGTRLSIL.

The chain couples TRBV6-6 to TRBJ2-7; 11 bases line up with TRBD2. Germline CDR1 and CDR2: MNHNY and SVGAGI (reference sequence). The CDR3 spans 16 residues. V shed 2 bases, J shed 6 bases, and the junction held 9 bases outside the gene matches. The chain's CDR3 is CASSYPTSGTSSEQYF. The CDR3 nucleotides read TGTGCCAGCAGTTACCCGACTAGCGGGACCTCAAGCGAGCAGTACTTC.

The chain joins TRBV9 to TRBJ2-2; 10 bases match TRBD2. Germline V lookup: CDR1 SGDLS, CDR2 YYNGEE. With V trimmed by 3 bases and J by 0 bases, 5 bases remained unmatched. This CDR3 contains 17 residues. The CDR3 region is CASSGTSGKTNTGELFF. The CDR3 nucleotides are TGTGCCAGCAGCGGGACTAGCGGCAAGACGAACACCGGGGAGCTGTTTTTT.

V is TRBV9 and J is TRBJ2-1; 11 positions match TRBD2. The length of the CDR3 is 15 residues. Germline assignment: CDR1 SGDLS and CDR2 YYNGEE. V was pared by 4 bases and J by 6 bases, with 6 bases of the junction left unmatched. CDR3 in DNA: TGTGCCAGCAGCACAGGGGGGACTAGCGGCAATGAGCAGTTCTTC. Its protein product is CASSTGGTSGNEQFF. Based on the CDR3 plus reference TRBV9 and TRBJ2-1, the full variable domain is DSGVTQTPKHLITATGQRVTLRCSPRSGDLSVYWYQQSLDQGLQFLIQYYNGEERAKGNILERFSAQQFPDLHSELNLSSLELGDSALYFCASSTGGTSGNEQFFGPGTRLTVL.

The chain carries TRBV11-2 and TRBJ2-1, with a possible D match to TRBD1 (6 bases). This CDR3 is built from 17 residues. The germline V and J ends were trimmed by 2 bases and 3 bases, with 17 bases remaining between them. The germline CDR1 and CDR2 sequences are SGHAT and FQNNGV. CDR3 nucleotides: TGTGCCAGCAGCTTAAAAAGGACAGTCAGAAACTACAATGAGCAGTTCTTC. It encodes CASSLKRTVRNYNEQFF.

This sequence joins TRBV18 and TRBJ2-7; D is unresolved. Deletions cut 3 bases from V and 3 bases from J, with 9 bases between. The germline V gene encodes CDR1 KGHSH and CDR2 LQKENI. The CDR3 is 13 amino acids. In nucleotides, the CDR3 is TGTGCCAGCTCACCCGACCTAGACTACGAGCAGTACTTC. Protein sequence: CASSPDLDYEQYF.

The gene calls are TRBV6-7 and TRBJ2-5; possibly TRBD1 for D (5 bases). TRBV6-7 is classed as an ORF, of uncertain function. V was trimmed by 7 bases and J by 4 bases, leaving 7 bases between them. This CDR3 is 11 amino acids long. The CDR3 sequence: CASNRPETQYF. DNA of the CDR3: TGTGCCAGCAACAGGCCAGAGACCCAGTACTTC.

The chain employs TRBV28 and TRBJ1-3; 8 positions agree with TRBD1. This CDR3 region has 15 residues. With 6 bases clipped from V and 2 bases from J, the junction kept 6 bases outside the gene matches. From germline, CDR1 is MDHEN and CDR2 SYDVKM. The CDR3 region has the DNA TGTGCCAGCAGCCTTTTACAGGGGGCTGGAAACACCATATATTTT. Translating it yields CASSLLQGAGNTIYF. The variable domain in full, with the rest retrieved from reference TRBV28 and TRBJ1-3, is DVKVTQSSRYLVKRTGEKVFLECVQDMDHENMFWYRQDPGLGLRLIYFSYDVKMKEKGDIPEGYSVSREKKERFSLILESASTNQTSMYLCASSLLQGAGNTIYFGEGSWLTVV.

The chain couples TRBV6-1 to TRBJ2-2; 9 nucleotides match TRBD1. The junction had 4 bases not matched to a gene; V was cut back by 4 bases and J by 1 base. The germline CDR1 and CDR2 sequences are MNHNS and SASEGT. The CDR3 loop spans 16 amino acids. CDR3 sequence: CASSAHRGRNTGELFF. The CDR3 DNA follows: TGTGCCAGCAGTGCACACAGGGGGCGGAACACCGGGGAGCTGTTTTTT.

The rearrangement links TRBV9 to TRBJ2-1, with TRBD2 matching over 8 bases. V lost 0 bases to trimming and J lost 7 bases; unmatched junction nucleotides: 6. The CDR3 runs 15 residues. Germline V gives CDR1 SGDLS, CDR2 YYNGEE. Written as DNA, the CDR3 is TGTGCCAGCAGCGTAGGTGGTAGCGGGACAAATGAGCAGTTCTTC. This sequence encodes CASSVGGSGTNEQFF.

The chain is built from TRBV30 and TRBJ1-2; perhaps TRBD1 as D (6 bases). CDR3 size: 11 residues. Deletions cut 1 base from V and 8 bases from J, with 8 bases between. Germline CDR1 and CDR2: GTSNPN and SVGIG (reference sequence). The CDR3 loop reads CAWSAGVGYTF. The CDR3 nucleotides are TGTGCCTGGAGTGCAGGGGTCGGCTACACCTTC.

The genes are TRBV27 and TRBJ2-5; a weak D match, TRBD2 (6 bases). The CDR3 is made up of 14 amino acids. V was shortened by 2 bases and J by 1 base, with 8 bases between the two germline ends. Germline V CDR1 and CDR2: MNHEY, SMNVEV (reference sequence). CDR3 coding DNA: TGTGCCAGCAGTTTACTGGGGGGCCAAGAGACCCAGTACTTC. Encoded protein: CASSLLGGQETQYF.

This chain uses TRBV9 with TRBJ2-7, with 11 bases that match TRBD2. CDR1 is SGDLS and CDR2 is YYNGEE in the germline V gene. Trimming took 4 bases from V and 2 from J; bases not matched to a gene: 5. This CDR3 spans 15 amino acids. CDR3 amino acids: CASSPGTSGPYEQYF. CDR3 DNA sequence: TGTGCCAGCAGCCCCGGGACTAGCGGCCCCTACGAGCAGTACTTC.

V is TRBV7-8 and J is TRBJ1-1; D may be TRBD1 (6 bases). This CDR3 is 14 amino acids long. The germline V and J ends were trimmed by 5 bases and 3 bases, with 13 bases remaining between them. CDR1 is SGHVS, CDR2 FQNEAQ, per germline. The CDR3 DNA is TGTGCCAGCAGCCTACAGGGTAGTGACACTGAAGCTTTCTTT. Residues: CASSLQGSDTEAFF.

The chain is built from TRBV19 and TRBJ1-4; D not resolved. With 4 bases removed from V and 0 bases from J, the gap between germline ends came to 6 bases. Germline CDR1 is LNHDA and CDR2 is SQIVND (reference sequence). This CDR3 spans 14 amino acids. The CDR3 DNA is TGTGCCAGTAGTAATGGAGCAACTAATGAAAAACTGTTTTTT. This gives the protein CASSNGATNEKLFF.

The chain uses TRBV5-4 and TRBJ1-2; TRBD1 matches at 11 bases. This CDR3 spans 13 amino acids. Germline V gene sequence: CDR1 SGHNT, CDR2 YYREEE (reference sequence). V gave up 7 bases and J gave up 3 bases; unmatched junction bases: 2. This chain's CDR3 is CASLGQGDYGYTF. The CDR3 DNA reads TGTGCCAGCCTGGGACAGGGGGACTATGGCTACACCTTC.